Listed below are T cell receptor beta chains from one sample, sequenced in a study of early T cells in non-severe SARS-CoV-2 infection. TCRdb processed the 5' RACE reads anew with MiXCR; each CDR3 protein has one entry. The data show just over 80,000 distinct CDR3 sequences, with approximately 15% seen just once and about 1.5% held by the top ten. Sequenced sample: whole blood. Receptor source: an adult who was a healthcare worker with PCR-confirmed SARS-CoV-2 infection or an uninfected control (not recorded which). CDR3s include the opening cysteine and the closing phenylalanine or tryptophan. A D gene is named only where the DNA matches it firmly. Not all rows give a size; the values are once, few, many and, for expanded clones, a class.

clone_size d_call j_call v_call cdr3_nt cdr3_aa
- - TRBJ2-1 TRBV7-3 TGTGCCAGCAGCGTTACTGGGGCTCGCTCCTACAATGAGCAGTTCTTC CASSVTGARSYNEQFF
many - TRBJ2-2 TRBV19 TGTGCCAGTAGTATAGATCGCTGGGGTAACGCCGGGGAGCTGTTTTTT CASSIDRWGNAGELFF
many - TRBJ2-7 TRBV12-3/TRBV12-4 TGTGCCAGCAGTTTACGACCATTCTCCTCCTACGAGCAGTACTTC CASSLRPFSSYEQYF
few TRBD2 TRBJ2-2 TRBV6-1 TGTGCCAGCAAAATCTCTAGCGGGGGGATTACCGGGGAGCTGTTTTTT CASKISSGGITGELFF
many TRBD1 TRBJ2-1 TRBV5-1 TGCGCCAGCAGCTCGGGACAGGGATCCTACAATGAGCAGTTCTTC CASSSGQGSYNEQFF
many - TRBJ1-1 TRBV6-5 TGTGCCAGCAGTTTGGGCACTGAAGCTTTCTTT CASSLGTEAFF
few - TRBJ1-1 TRBV5-4 TGTGCCAGCAGCCCTTTTCGGAACACTGAAGCTTTCTTT CASSPFRNTEAFF
many - TRBJ1-6 TRBV4-1 TGCGCCAGCAGCCAAGAATCTGGGGTTGGGGATTCACCCCTCCACTTT CASSQESGVGDSPLHF
many - TRBJ2-3 TRBV5-1 TGCGCCAGCAGCTTGTTTCCCGAGGGCACAGATACGCAGTATTTT CASSLFPEGTDTQYF
few TRBD2 TRBJ2-5 TRBV7-8 TGTGCCAGCAGCCTGCCCCCCTTAGCGGGGGGTCAGCAAGAGACCCAGTACTTC CASSLPPLAGGQQETQYF
many TRBD2 TRBJ2-5 TRBV10-3 TGTGCCACCACTAGCGGGGGGGAAGAGACCCAGTACTTC CATTSGGEETQYF
- - TRBJ2-7 TRBV6-6 TGTGCCTGCCGTATCTCCGAGACAGCAGTCTACGAGCAGTACTTC CACRISETAVYEQYF
many TRBD1 TRBJ2-2 TRBV19 TGTGCCAGTAGCAGGACAGGCAACACCGGGGAGCTGTTTTTT CASSRTGNTGELFF
few - TRBJ2-2 TRBV3-1 TGTGCCAGCAGCCATCTCGCCTCTACCGCCGGGGAGCTGTTTTTT CASSHLASTAGELFF
many - TRBJ2-5 TRBV5-1 TGCGCCAGCAGCTCAGGGTCCGAGGAGACCCAGTACTTC CASSSGSEETQYF
few TRBD1 TRBJ2-7 TRBV5-4 TGTGCCAGCAGCCCGGACAGGGCACTCTACGAGCAGTACTTC CASSPDRALYEQYF
few - TRBJ1-2 TRBV20-1 TGCAGTGCGCGGCACAGGGATGGCTACACCTTC CSARHRDGYTF
many TRBD2 TRBJ2-1 TRBV20-1 TGCAGTGCTAGAGATCGTGGGACTAGTCCTGGCAATGAGCAGTTCTTC CSARDRGTSPGNEQFF
- - TRBJ2-4 TRBV29-1 TGCAGCGTTGAGTTGTTCCAATCGGGTATCGGCAAAAACATTCAGTACTTC CSVELFQSGIGKNIQYF
once - TRBJ1-1 TRBV7-9 TGTGCCAGCAGCACCTACCGGGGCCAAAACACCCAAGCTTTCTTT CASSTYRGQNTQAFF
- TRBD2 TRBJ2-1 TRBV19 TGTGCCAGTAGTATCGGGAGGGGAAATGAGCAGTTCTTC CASSIGRGNEQFF
many - TRBJ1-4 TRBV25-1 TGTGCCAGCAGTGACCCAACAGGGTCTAATGAAAAACTGTTTTTT CASSDPTGSNEKLFF
many TRBD1 TRBJ2-7 TRBV5-5 TGTGCCAGCAGCTCCCAATTAGCCATGACAGAAGTAATGACAGGGGCCCACGAGCAGTACTTC CASSSQLAMTEVMTGAHEQYF
many TRBD1 TRBJ2-5 TRBV7-9 TGTGCCAGCAGCGCCGCACGGGACAGGGTTAATGGGGCCTACCAAGAGACCCAGTACTTC CASSAARDRVNGAYQETQYF
many - TRBJ1-3 TRBV7-2 TGTGCCAGCAGCTTAGGGAACTCTGGAAACACCATATATTTT CASSLGNSGNTIYF
- TRBD2 TRBJ2-5 TRBV9 TGTGCCAGCAGCCCAGCGGGGGGCCAAGAGACCCAGTACTTC CASSPAGGQETQYF
few TRBD1 TRBJ1-5 TRBV7-2 TGTGCCAGCAGCCAGGACAGGAGCAATCAGCCCCAGCATTTT CASSQDRSNQPQHF
few - TRBJ1-3 TRBV6-5 TGTGCCAGCAGCATCTCGTCTCTTATGGGCGGAAACACCATATATTTT CASSISSLMGGNTIYF
many - TRBJ2-1 TRBV5-1 TGCGCCAGCAGCGGAGGGGAGTATTACAATGAGCAGTTCTTC CASSGGEYYNEQFF
- - TRBJ2-7 TRBV3-1 TGTGCCAGCAGCCACAGGGGGGGAACCTACGAGCAGTACTTC CASSHRGGTYEQYF
few - TRBJ2-7 TRBV7-8 TGTGCCAGCAGCTTAACGGGGGGCTACTACGAGCAGTACTTC CASSLTGGYYEQYF
many - TRBJ1-1 TRBV12-3/TRBV12-4 TGTGCCAGCAGTGTCAAGGGGTATACTGAAGCTTTCTTT CASSVKGYTEAFF